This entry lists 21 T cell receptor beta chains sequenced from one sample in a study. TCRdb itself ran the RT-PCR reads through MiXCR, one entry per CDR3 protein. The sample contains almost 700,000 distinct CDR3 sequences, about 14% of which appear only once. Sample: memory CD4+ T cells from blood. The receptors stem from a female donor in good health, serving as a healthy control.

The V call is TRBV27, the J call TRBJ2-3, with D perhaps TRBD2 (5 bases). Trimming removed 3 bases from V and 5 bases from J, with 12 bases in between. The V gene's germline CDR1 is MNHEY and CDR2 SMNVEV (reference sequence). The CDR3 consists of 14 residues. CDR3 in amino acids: CASSFGVAGDTQYF. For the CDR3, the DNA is TGTGCCAGCAGTTTCGGGGTAGCAGGAGATACGCAGTATTTT.

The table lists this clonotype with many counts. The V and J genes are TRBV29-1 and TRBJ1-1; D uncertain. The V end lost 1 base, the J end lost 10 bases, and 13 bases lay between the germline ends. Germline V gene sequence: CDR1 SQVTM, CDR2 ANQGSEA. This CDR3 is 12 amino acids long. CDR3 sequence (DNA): TGCAGCGTTGAAGGGCTAAGGAACGGAGCTTTCTTT. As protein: CSVEGLRNGAFF. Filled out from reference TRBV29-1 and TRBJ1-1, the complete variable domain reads SAVISQKPSRDICQRGTSLTIQCQVDSQVTMMFWYRQQPGQSLTLIATANQGSEATYESGFVIDKFPISRPNLTFSTLTVSNMSPEDSSIYLCSVEGLRNGAFFGQGTRLTVV.

CDR3 in DNA: TGCAGCGTCCGACTAGCGGGTAATTGGGATGTAAACTACGAGCAGTACTTC. Translating it yields CSVRLAGNWDVNYEQYF. V usage is TRBV29-1 and J usage is TRBJ2-7; 10 bases match TRBD2. Germline trimming cut 6 bases from V and 3 bases from J; bases unmatched to any gene: 17. Germline values: CDR1 SQVTM, CDR2 ANQGSEA. This CDR3 has 17 amino acids.

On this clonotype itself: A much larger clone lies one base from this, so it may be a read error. CDR3 nucleotides: TGTGCCAGCAGTCTTAGCGGGGGGGCCGGTGAGCAGTTCTTC. It specifies CASSLSGGAGEQFF. The chain links TRBV6-1 to TRBJ2-1; 11 positions agree with TRBD2. Germline V gene data show CDR1 as MNHNS and CDR2 as SASEGT. Germline trimming cut 5 bases from V and 9 bases from J; bases unmatched to any gene: 6. There are 14 residues in the CDR3.

DNA of the CDR3: TGCAGCGTTGACAGTCAAGCCGGGGAGCTGTTTTTT. This translates into CSVDSQAGELFF. V is TRBV29-1 and J is TRBJ2-2; no reliable D call. The CDR3 loop spans 12 amino acids. Germline V lookup: CDR1 SQVTM, CDR2 ANQGSEA. Trimming took 3 bases from V and 6 from J, leaving 8 bases between them.

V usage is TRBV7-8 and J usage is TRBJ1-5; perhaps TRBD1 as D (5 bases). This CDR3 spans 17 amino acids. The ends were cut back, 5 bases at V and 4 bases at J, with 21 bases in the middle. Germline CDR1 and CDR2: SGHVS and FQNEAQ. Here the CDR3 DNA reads TGTGCCAGCAGCAGAATGGGGGGGACGGTCGAAAATCAGCCCCAGCATTTT. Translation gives CASSRMGGTVENQPQHF.

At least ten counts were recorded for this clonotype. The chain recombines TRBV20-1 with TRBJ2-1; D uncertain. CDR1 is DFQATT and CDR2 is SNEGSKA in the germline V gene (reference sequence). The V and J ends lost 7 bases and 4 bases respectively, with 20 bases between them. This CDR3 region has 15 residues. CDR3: CSVKMVGRLYNEQFF. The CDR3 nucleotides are TGCAGTGTGAAGATGGTCGGAAGACTTTACAATGAGCAGTTCTTC.

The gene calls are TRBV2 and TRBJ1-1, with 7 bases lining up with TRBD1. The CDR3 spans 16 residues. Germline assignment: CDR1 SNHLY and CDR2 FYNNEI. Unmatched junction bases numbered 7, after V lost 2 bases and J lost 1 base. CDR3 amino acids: CASSEKTGPPNTEAFF. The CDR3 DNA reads TGTGCCAGCAGTGAAAAGACAGGGCCACCGAACACTGAAGCTTTCTTT.

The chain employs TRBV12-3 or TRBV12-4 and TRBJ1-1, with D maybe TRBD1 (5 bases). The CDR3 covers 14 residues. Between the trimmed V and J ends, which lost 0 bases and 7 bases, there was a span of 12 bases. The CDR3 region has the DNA TGTGCCAGCAGTTTAGCGCAAGGGGTTGGTGAAGCTTTCTTT. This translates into CASSLAQGVGEAFF.

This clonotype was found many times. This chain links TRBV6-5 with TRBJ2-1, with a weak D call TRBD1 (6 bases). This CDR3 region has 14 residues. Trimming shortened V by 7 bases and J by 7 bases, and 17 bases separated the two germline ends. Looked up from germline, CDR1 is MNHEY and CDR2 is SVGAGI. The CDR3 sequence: CASTPPGARNEQFF. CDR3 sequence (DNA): TGTGCCAGCACGCCTCCAGGGGCTAGGAATGAGCAGTTCTTC.

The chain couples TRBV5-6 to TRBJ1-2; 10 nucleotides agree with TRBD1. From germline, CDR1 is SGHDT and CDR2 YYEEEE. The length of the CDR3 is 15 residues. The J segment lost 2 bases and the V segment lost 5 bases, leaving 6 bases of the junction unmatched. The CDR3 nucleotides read TGTGCCAGCAGAAGGGACAGGGGACAAAACTATGGCTACACCTTC. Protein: CASRRDRGQNYGYTF.

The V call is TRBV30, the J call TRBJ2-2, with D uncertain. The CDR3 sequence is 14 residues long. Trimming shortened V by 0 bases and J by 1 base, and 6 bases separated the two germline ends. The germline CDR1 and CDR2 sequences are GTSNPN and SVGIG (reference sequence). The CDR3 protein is CAWSVTRNTGELFF. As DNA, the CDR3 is TGTGCCTGGAGTGTAACCAGGAACACCGGGGAGCTGTTTTTT.

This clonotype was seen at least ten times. The CDR3 DNA sequence: TGCGCCAGCAGCTTGGCCGGGACTCACAATGAGCAGTTCTTC. Its protein product is CASSLAGTHNEQFF. The chain is built from TRBV5-1 and TRBJ2-1; tentatively, D is TRBD2 (6 bases). The CDR3 has 14 residues. The V gene lost 0 bases and the J gene lost 5 bases, with 9 bases spanning the gap. Germline lookup yields CDR1 SGHRS and CDR2 YFSETQ.

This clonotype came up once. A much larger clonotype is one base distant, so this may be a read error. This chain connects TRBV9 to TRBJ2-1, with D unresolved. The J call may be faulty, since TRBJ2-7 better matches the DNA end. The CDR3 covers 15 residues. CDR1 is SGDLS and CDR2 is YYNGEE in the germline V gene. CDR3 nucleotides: TGTGCCAGCAGCCAACCCGACGGCCTTTACAATGAGCAGTACTTC. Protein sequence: CASSQPDGLYNEQYF.

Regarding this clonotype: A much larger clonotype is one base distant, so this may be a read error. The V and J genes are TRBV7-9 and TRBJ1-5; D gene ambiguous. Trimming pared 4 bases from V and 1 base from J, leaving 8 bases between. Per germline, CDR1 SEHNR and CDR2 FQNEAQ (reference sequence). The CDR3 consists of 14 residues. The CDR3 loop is CASSSSGSNQPQHF. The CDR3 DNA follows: TGTGCCAGCAGCTCCAGTGGGAGCAATCAGCCCCAGCATTTT.

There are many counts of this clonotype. This CDR3 is CASSPQGTDYGYTF. The CDR3 region has the DNA TGCGCCAGCAGCCCTCAGGGTACGGACTATGGCTACACCTTC. The chain recombines TRBV5-1 with TRBJ1-2; tentatively, D is TRBD1 (5 bases). CDR3 length equals 14 residues. The germline gives CDR1 SGHRS, CDR2 YFSETQ. Trimming removed 4 bases from V and 3 bases from J, with 13 bases in between.

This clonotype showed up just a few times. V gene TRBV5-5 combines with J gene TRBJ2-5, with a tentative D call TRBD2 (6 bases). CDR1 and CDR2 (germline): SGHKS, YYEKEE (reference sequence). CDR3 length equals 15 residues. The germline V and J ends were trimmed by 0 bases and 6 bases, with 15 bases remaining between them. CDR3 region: CASSLGPSAGKTQYF. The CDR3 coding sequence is TGTGCCAGCAGCTTGGGCCCTAGCGCGGGCAAGACCCAGTACTTC.

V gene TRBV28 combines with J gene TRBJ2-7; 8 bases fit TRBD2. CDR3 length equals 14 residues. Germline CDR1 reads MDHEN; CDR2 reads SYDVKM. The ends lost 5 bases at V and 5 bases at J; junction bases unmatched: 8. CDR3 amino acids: CASSPSGGVHEQYF. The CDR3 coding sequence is TGTGCCAGCAGTCCCTCGGGAGGGGTCCACGAGCAGTACTTC.

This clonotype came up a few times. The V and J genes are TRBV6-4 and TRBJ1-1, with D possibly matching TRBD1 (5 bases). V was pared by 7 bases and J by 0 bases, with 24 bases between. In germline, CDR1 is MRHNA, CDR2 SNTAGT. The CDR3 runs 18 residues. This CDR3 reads CASTHPGRGLPLNTEAFF. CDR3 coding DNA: TGTGCCAGCACTCACCCTGGGAGGGGATTACCCCTGAACACTGAAGCTTTCTTT.

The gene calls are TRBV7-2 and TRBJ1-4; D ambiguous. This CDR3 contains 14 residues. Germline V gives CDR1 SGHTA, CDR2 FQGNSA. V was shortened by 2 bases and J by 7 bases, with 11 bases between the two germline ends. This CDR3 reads CASSLSRGGEKLFF. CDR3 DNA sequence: TGTGCCAGCAGCTTATCACGGGGTGGTGAAAAACTGTTTTTT.

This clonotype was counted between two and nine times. The CDR3 nucleotides read TGCGCCAGCAGCTTGGCGGGGATCGGGACTGGGAGTGTTCAGTACTTC. As protein: CASSLAGIGTGSVQYF. The V and J genes are TRBV5-1 and TRBJ2-4; a possible D gene is TRBD2 (6 bases). Germline assignment: CDR1 SGHRS and CDR2 YFSETQ. The CDR3 runs 16 residues. Between the trimmed V and J ends, which lost 0 bases and 11 bases, there was a span of 21 bases.